A single sample gave rise to the 27 T cell receptor beta chains below, sequenced in a study of shared clonotypes between healthy human individuals. Assay: immunoSEQ multiplex PCR; the TCRdb copy retains only in-frame clones and omits some. The sample yields hundreds of thousands of clones, 90% to 96% seen once. The sample taken for sequencing was naive CD4+ T cells sorted from blood. The subset is: CD45RA+ positively selected. Every receptor here comes from a woman aged 30 to 39 in good health.

The V and J genes are TRBV6-1 and TRBJ2-7; tentative D call: TRBD2 (6 bases). V lost 2 bases, J lost 1 base, and 9 bases lay in between. Germline values: CDR1 MNHNS, CDR2 SASEGT. There are 14 residues in the CDR3. The CDR3 is CASSEMEGSYEQYF. For the CDR3, the DNA is TGTGCCAGCAGTGAAATGGAGGGTTCCTACGAGCAGTACTTC.

The CDR3 bases are TGTGCCAGCAGCTTAGTGGTTAGTTCAGGGGATCAGCCCCAGCATTTT. Protein product: CASSLVVSSGDQPQHF. The V gene is TRBV7-2, the J gene TRBJ1-5; a possible D gene is TRBD1 (6 bases). Trimming left V 1 base short and J 5 bases short, with 15 bases between. The CDR3 is made up of 16 amino acids. CDR1 and CDR2 from the germline V gene are SGHTA and FQGNSA.

In its sample, this clone was seen a few times. The chain has TRBV28 and TRBJ1-2; maybe TRBD1 (6 bases). Germline values: CDR1 MDHEN, CDR2 SYDVKM. The CDR3 has 13 amino acids. V lost 6 bases and J lost 8, with 16 bases in between. CDR3 coding DNA: TGTGCCAGCAGCCCACCGGGACATCAGGGCTACACCTTC. Amino acid sequence: CASSPPGHQGYTF.

The J gene is TRBJ2-7, the V gene TRBV11-3, with D tentatively TRBD1 (7 bases). In germline, CDR1 is SGHNT, CDR2 YENEEA. CDR3 length equals 15 residues. Trimming cost V 3 bases and J 2 bases, with 14 bases left between them. DNA of the CDR3: TGTGCCAGCAGCTTCCGGCAGGGGGGCACCTACGAGCAGTACTTC. This translates into CASSFRQGGTYEQYF.

The chain employs TRBV19 and TRBJ1-5; no clear D gene. V lost 6 bases and J 4 bases, leaving 13 bases between the germline ends. Germline assignment: CDR1 LNHDA and CDR2 SQIVND (reference sequence). The CDR3 sequence is 14 residues long. CDR3 loop: CASSHQRDNQPQHF. CDR3 DNA sequence: TGTGCCAGTAGCCATCAAAGGGATAATCAGCCCCAGCATTTT.

The chain employs TRBV5-1 and TRBJ2-5; D remains ambiguous. The DNA end lines up better with TRBJ2-7; the J call may be wrong. Germline V gene lookup returns CDR1 SGHRS and CDR2 YFSETQ. The CDR3 has 11 amino acids. The CDR3 DNA is TGCGCCAGCAGTCTAGACCACGAGCAGTACTTC. It specifies CASSLDHEQYF.

This clone occurred once. V gene TRBV21-1 combines with J gene TRBJ1-1; the tabulated D call, TRBD1, remains unverified against the DNA. TRBV21-1 is a known pseudogene. The CDR3 spans 17 residues. The CDR3 is CASTGISGGPKNTEAFF. DNA of the CDR3: TGTGCCAGCACCGGTATCTCAGGGGGCCCCAAGAACACTGAAGCTTTCTTT.

The chain combines TRBV11-2 with TRBJ1-2, with D unresolved. The CDR3 is 15 residues long. Germline CDR1 SGHAT, CDR2 FQNNGV. Trimming stripped 1 base from V and 5 bases from J, with 14 bases between. The CDR3 DNA sequence: TGTGCCAGCAGCTTAGGAGCGTATGGAGAATATGGCTACACCTTC. Its protein product is CASSLGAYGEYGYTF.

The chain links TRBV28 to TRBJ2-7; the match to TRBD1 covers 8 bases. The CDR3 loop spans 15 amino acids. Trimming took 2 bases from V and 5 from J; bases not matched to a gene: 8. The germline CDR1 and CDR2 sequences are MDHEN and SYDVKM. CDR3: CASSLPQGANHEQYF. The CDR3 DNA is TGTGCCAGCAGTTTACCTCAGGGGGCGAACCACGAGCAGTACTTC.

The chain uses TRBV11-2 and TRBJ2-4, with no clear D. V was clipped by 0 bases and J by 8 bases, with 5 bases between them. Germline CDR1 reads SGHAT; CDR2 reads FQNNGV. The CDR3 is 12 amino acids. CDR3 sequence: CASSLDLDIQYF. Here the CDR3 DNA reads TGTGCCAGCAGCTTAGACCTAGACATTCAGTACTTC.

The chain is built from TRBV11-2 and TRBJ2-5, with TRBD2 identical over 8 bases. V dropped 7 bases and J dropped 5; count of bases not matched to a gene: 9. The CDR3 contains 14 residues. Germline CDR1 SGHAT, CDR2 FQNNGV. As DNA, the CDR3 is TGTGCCAGCACCCACGGGGGGGGCCTGGAGACCCAGTACTTC. It codes for CASTHGGGLETQYF.

This rearrangement joins TRBV29-1 to TRBJ2-7; unclear D gene. The ends were cut back, 4 bases at V and 2 bases at J, with 12 bases in the middle. The CDR3 is 13 amino acids. The germline gives CDR1 SQVTM, CDR2 ANQGSEA. This CDR3 reads CSVAWADTYEQYF. CDR3 in DNA: TGCAGCGTTGCCTGGGCAGATACCTACGAGCAGTACTTC.

The CDR3 DNA follows: TGTGCCAGCGGGAAGGACGGTGGCACCTACAATGAGCAGTTCTTC. Protein product: CASGKDGGTYNEQFF. V usage is TRBV25-1 and J usage is TRBJ2-1; D ambiguous. V was pared by 8 bases and J by 2 bases, with 16 bases between. The CDR3 covers 15 residues. The germline CDR1 and CDR2 sequences are MGHDK and SYGVNS. The whole variable domain, remainder taken from reference TRBV25-1 and TRBJ2-1, is EADIYQTPRYLVIGTGKKITLECSQTMGHDKMYWYQQDPGMELHLIHYSYGVNSTEKGDLSSESTVSRIRTEHFPLTLESARPSHTSQYLCASGKDGGTYNEQFFGPGTRLTVL.

V is TRBV29-1 and J is TRBJ2-3, with TRBD2 identical over 11 bases. CDR3 length: 14 amino acids. The trim removed 6 bases at V and 0 bases at J, leaving 2 bases unmatched. Germline assignment: CDR1 SQVTM and CDR2 ANQGSEA. The CDR3 DNA follows: TGCAGCGTGGGACTAGCGGCTAGCACAGATACGCAGTATTTT. Encoded protein: CSVGLAASTDTQYF.

The CDR3 is CASSYTRAPEETQYF. As DNA, the CDR3 is TGTGCCAGCAGTTATACTCGCGCCCCCGAAGAGACCCAGTACTTC. V and J are TRBV6-5 and TRBJ2-5; unclear D gene. V was pared by 3 bases and J by 3 bases, with 14 bases between. This CDR3 contains 15 residues. The germline V gene encodes CDR1 MNHEY and CDR2 SVGAGI.

The chain combines TRBV11-2 with TRBJ1-5; D gene uncertain. Germline V gives CDR1 SGHAT, CDR2 FQNNGV. The V end lost 0 bases, the J end lost 3 bases, and 6 bases lay between the germline ends. The CDR3 extends over 14 amino acids. The DNA of the CDR3 is TGTGCCAGCAGCTTAGACCGGACCAATCAGCCCCAGCATTTT. It codes for CASSLDRTNQPQHF.

The chain is built from TRBV28 and TRBJ1-2; no definite D call. V was pared by 0 bases and J by 6 bases, with 5 bases between. Germline V gene data show CDR1 as MDHEN and CDR2 as SYDVKM. The CDR3 sequence is 12 residues long. The CDR3 is CASSLWQDGYTF. The CDR3 DNA sequence: TGTGCCAGCAGTTTATGGCAGGATGGCTACACCTTC.

This sequence joins TRBV10-2 and TRBJ1-4; the D is unclear. The V gene lost 6 bases and the J gene lost 11 bases, with 16 bases spanning the gap. The V gene's germline CDR1 is WSHSY and CDR2 SAAADI. CDR3 length: 13 residues. The CDR3 is CASREILIGKLFF. Here the CDR3 DNA reads TGCGCCAGCAGGGAGATTCTAATCGGGAAACTGTTTTTT.

The chain uses TRBV19 and TRBJ2-3; possible D gene TRBD2, 6 bases. This CDR3 has 13 residues. Per the germline V gene, CDR1 is LNHDA and CDR2 is SQIVND (reference sequence). V dropped 6 bases and J dropped 7 bases, with 14 bases sitting between them. CDR3 protein: CASRQPSEHTQYF. The CDR3 nucleotides read TGTGCCAGTAGACAACCTAGCGAACATACGCAGTATTTT. The entire variable domain, with the rest obtained from reference TRBV19 and TRBJ2-3, is as follows: DGGITQSPKYLFRKEGQNVTLSCEQNLNHDAMYWYRQDPGQGLRLIYYSQIVNDFQKGDIAEGYSVSREKKESFPLTVTSAQKNPTAFYLCASRQPSEHTQYFGPGTRLTVL.

DNA for the CDR3: TGTGCCAGCAGCTTAGGGCGCCGGGTTGGGGGGACAGATACGCAGTATTTT. It translates to CASSLGRRVGGTDTQYF. The genes are TRBV11-3 and TRBJ2-3; the D gene is possibly TRBD2 (6 bases). CDR1 is SGHNT, CDR2 YENEEA, per germline. This CDR3 region has 17 residues. Trimming removed 1 base at V and 3 bases at J, with 17 bases between.

The chain carries TRBV2 and TRBJ2-3; the D is unclear. CDR1 is SNHLY and CDR2 is FYNNEI in the germline V gene. The CDR3 totals 12 residues. Trimming stripped 8 bases from V and 11 bases from J, with 17 bases between. This chain's CDR3 is CASSPSDGVQYF. The CDR3 region has the DNA TGTGCCAGCTCTCCTTCGGATGGGGTGCAGTATTTT.

This clone was counted once. The chain uses TRBV23-1 and TRBJ1-5, with 7 bases fitting TRBD1. TRBV23-1 is placed among ORFs of uncertain function. The CDR3 totals 16 residues. The J segment lost 7 bases and the V segment lost 6 bases, leaving 15 bases of the junction unmatched. In DNA, the CDR3 is TGCGCCAGCAGCCCAAGTAGGGGGCAGGGAGAACAGCCCCAGCATTTT. It specifies CASSPSRGQGEQPQHF.

A single count supports this clone. The chain is built from TRBV4-2 and TRBJ2-5; D remains unclear. V dropped 5 bases and J dropped 5 bases, with 9 bases sitting between them. This CDR3 contains 12 residues. The germline V gene has CDR1 LGHNA and CDR2 YNFKEQ. CDR3 loop: CASSLHWETQYF. The CDR3 coding sequence is TGTGCCAGCAGCTTGCATTGGGAGACCCAGTACTTC.

There are a few counts of this clone. The chain has TRBV7-9 and TRBJ2-5, with D hard to call. Trimming took 2 bases from V and 5 from J, leaving 12 bases between them. CDR1 is SEHNR, CDR2 FQNEAQ, per germline (reference sequence). CDR3 length: 14 residues. The CDR3 here is CASSLLVVGETQYF. Here the CDR3 DNA reads TGTGCCAGCAGCTTACTCGTTGTGGGGGAGACCCAGTACTTC.

In this sample, this clone turned up once. The chain links TRBV27 to TRBJ2-2; D is possibly TRBD2 (6 bases). The CDR3 runs to 15 residues. CDR1 and CDR2 (germline): MNHEY, SMNVEV (reference sequence). Trimming shortened V by 6 bases and J by 6 bases, and 17 bases separated the two germline ends. CDR3 sequence reads: CASSGTPSGAGELFF. The CDR3 DNA follows: TGTGCCAGCAGCGGGACTCCGAGTGGGGCCGGGGAGCTGTTTTTT.

The chain has TRBV5-1 and TRBJ1-4; D is unresolved. Germline V CDR1 and CDR2: SGHRS, YFSETQ. The CDR3 extends over 14 amino acids. Trimming took 9 bases from V and 0 from J, leaving 12 bases between them. The CDR3 nucleotides are TGCGCCACCTCCCCCGGGGCAACTAATGAAAAACTGTTTTTT. Translated, it gives CATSPGATNEKLFF.

This chain connects TRBV2 to TRBJ2-1; no reliable D call. Germline CDR1 SNHLY, CDR2 FYNNEI. Trimming left V 4 bases short and J 10 bases short, with 8 bases between. The length of the CDR3 is 11 residues. The CDR3 sequence: CASSGVAEQFF. DNA of the CDR3: TGTGCCAGCAGTGGGGTGGCCGAGCAGTTCTTC.